This T cell receptor (beta chain) was captured in a study of CD8 T cells in ankylosing spondylitis (dated by TCRdb to about 2017). With respect to the entire study: To find TCR variants linked to disease, the study profiled T cell receptor beta repertoires in ankylosing spondylitis patients and healthy donors. In total, the full study cohort was made up of 100 to 140 healthy donors and more than 20 ankylosing spondylitis patients. Peripheral blood samples were taken, and synovial fluid was additionally collected from ankylosing spondylitis patients. The study at large found these results: Significant enrichment of the disease-linked clones was reported in matched synovial fluid samples from ankylosing spondylitis patients. Some of the motif variants had been reported before in the synovial fluid and blood of reactive arthritis patients, a finding that suggests common disease-initiation mechanisms. The disease-linked clones showed a CD8+ phenotype and occurred at relatively low frequencies in peripheral blood. Blood from ankylosing spondylitis patients appeared to be characterized by a TCR beta motif composed of under ten highly homologous amino acid variants.

There are many counts of this clonotype. What antigen it recognizes has not been identified. No base quality values were provided; no much bigger clone lies one nucleotide off. V and J lose 3 bases and 1 base, and a span of 7 bases separates them. Taken from the germline V gene, the CDR1 and CDR2 loops are SQVTM and ANQGSEA. The CDR3 measures 12 amino acids from cysteine to phenylalanine. CDR3 DNA only is kept here, 36 bases in frame from base 1. Sequencing was carried out with an Illumina HiSeq 2500. Quantitative 5'-RACE with molecular barcodes was the method used to prepare the TCR beta libraries. In the paper's pipeline: A new computational method, built on a probabilistic model of VDJ rearrangement, was used to identify disease-linked TCR variants. TCRdb reanalyzed the raw reads on its own, using fastp at Q25 for trimming and MiXCR for clone calling, and kept in-frame beta chains. CDR3 protein duplicates are merged, each entry listing the most common genes and DNA. TCRdb, not the authors, supplied the V and J calls. A total of 200,000 to 250,000 distinct CDR3 sequences appear in this sample, approximately 20% of them only once. Together, the top ten hold approximately 46% of the sample.

The specimen was blood, either unsorted or a sorted T cell fraction (not recorded which). The sequence came from a male donor with ankylosing spondylitis. The chain couples TRBV29-1 to TRBJ2-7; TRBD2 is a possible D gene, resting on 5 matching bases. The CDR3 here reads CSVDTGSYEQYF. The bases read TGCAGCGTTGATACGGGATCCTACGAGCAGTACTTC.